A single sample is the source of the 32 T cell receptor beta chains below, sequenced in a study of blood T cell repertoires in COVID-19. Sequencing was performed with immunoSEQ multiplex PCR; in TCRdb, only in-frame clones are kept and a portion is missing. The table has about 370,000 clones, approximately 89% seen once. Specimen: peripheral blood. The receptors come from a woman aged 25-40 years with COVID-19, enrolled during active disease.

The chain recombines TRBV28 with TRBJ2-3, with 7 bases identical to TRBD2. With V trimmed by 5 bases and J by 14 bases, 10 bases remained unmatched. This CDR3 is 12 amino acids long. The germline CDR1 and CDR2 sequences are MDHEN and SYDVKM. CDR3 region: CASSAFPWGGYF. CDR3 nucleotides: TGTGCCAGCAGTGCCTTCCCTTGGGGGGGGTATTTT.

CDR3 region: CASAGSGLATDTQYF. As DNA, the CDR3 is TGTGCCAGTGCTGGTTCGGGACTGGCCACAGATACGCAGTATTTT. V is TRBV18 and J is TRBJ2-3; D is perhaps TRBD2 (6 bases). CDR1 is KGHSH and CDR2 is LQKENI in the germline V gene. The CDR3 length is 15 residues. Trimming left V 9 bases short and J 2 bases short, with 18 bases between.

The chain joins TRBV11-2 to TRBJ1-3, with TRBD1 identical over 9 bases. V lost 6 bases, J lost 4 bases, and 16 bases stayed unmatched. Germline assignment: CDR1 SGHAT and CDR2 FQNNGV. The CDR3 consists of 18 residues. The CDR3 reads CASRPGFKQGAEGNTIYF. CDR3 bases: TGTGCCAGCAGACCTGGCTTCAAACAGGGGGCGGAGGGAAACACCATATATTTT.

V and J are TRBV28 and TRBJ2-1; TRBD2 aligns across 9 bases. The CDR3 consists of 15 residues. V gave up 6 bases and J gave up 6 bases; unmatched junction bases: 9. Germline CDR1 and CDR2: MDHEN and SYDVKM. Here the CDR3 reads CASSPGTSWGNEQFF. For the CDR3, the DNA is TGTGCCAGCAGCCCTGGGACTAGCTGGGGCAATGAGCAGTTCTTC.

This clone has a single count. The chain is built from TRBV19 and TRBJ1-6; D is undetermined. The CDR3 contains 13 residues. Germline V gives CDR1 LNHDA, CDR2 SQIVND (reference sequence). V was pared by 3 bases and J by 8 bases, with 8 bases between. The chain's CDR3 is CASSITRDSPLHF. The CDR3 DNA follows: TGTGCCAGTAGTATTACGAGGGATTCACCCCTCCACTTT.

The chain joins TRBV7-2 to TRBJ1-4; 7 nucleotides line up with TRBD1. Per the germline V gene, CDR1 is SGHTA and CDR2 is FQGNSA. V shed 3 bases, J shed 1 base, and the junction held 5 bases outside the gene matches. The CDR3 spans 16 residues. As DNA, the CDR3 is TGTGCCAGCAGCTTCTACGCAGGGGGAACTAATGAAAAACTGTTTTTT. Its translation: CASSFYAGGTNEKLFF.

With respect to this clone: Sequence at one end of the junction differs from germline and may be a read error. The DNA for the CDR3 is TGCGCCAGCAGCGAAGAGAGGGGACTAGCTCGTAATGAGCAGTTCTTC. This gives the protein CASSEERGLARNEQFF. The J gene is TRBJ2-1, the V gene TRBV4-3; 9 positions agree with TRBD2. The germline V gene has CDR1 LGHNA and CDR2 YSLEER. The CDR3 totals 16 residues.

The V and J genes are TRBV5-1 and TRBJ2-7; maybe TRBD2 (6 bases). The CDR3 extends over 14 amino acids. Germline V CDR1 and CDR2: SGHRS, YFSETQ. V shed 1 base and J shed 2 bases, with 10 bases lying between them. CDR3 amino acids: CASSLTGATYEQYF. CDR3 sequence (DNA): TGCGCCAGCAGCTTGACGGGAGCGACCTACGAGCAGTACTTC.

V gene TRBV7-2 combines with J gene TRBJ1-5; the D gene is possibly TRBD1 (5 bases). CDR1 is SGHTA, CDR2 FQGNSA, per germline. The CDR3 runs to 16 residues. V lost 3 bases, J lost 0 bases, and 12 bases lay in between. The CDR3 DNA follows: TGTGCCAGCAGCTTGTGGGCGGGGACTAGCAATCAGCCCCAGCATTTT. This translates into CASSLWAGTSNQPQHF.

The genes are TRBV2 and TRBJ2-7; 10 bases agree with TRBD1. Unmatched junction bases numbered 7, after V lost 3 bases and J lost 8 bases. Germline CDR1 SNHLY, CDR2 FYNNEI. The length of the CDR3 is 14 residues. This CDR3 is CASSDRDRGAKQYF. The CDR3 DNA reads TGTGCCAGCAGTGATAGGGACAGGGGTGCGAAGCAGTACTTC.

This chain links TRBV30 with TRBJ1-3; 8 bases match TRBD1. The germline gives CDR1 GTSNPN, CDR2 SVGIG (reference sequence). V trimming: 4 bases; J trimming: 4 bases; junction bases outside the gene matches: 3. CDR3 length: 13 amino acids. For the CDR3, the DNA is TGTGCCTGGACTCCAGGGGGCGGAAACACCATATATTTT. This translates into CAWTPGGGNTIYF.

This chain connects TRBV4-1 to TRBJ2-1; TRBD1 matches at 10 bases. Germline lookup yields CDR1 MGHRA and CDR2 YSYEKL. The CDR3 totals 14 residues. V was clipped by 6 bases and J by 8 bases; unmatched bases: 7. CDR3 loop: CASSHRDRGYEQFF. CDR3 nucleotide sequence: TGCGCCAGCAGTCACCGGGACAGGGGTTATGAGCAGTTCTTC.

This sequence joins TRBV5-1 and TRBJ1-2; 8 bases agree with TRBD1. This CDR3 region has 15 residues. The germline V gene has CDR1 SGHRS and CDR2 YFSETQ. Trimming cost V 3 bases and J 2 bases; bases outside gene matches: 6. CDR3 DNA sequence: TGCGCCAGCAGCTCCCCGAGGACAGGGAACTATGGCTACACCTTC. The encoded protein is CASSSPRTGNYGYTF.

This chain links TRBV6-5 with TRBJ2-1, with TRBD2 matching 13 bases. In germline, CDR1 is MNHEY, CDR2 SVGAGI. The CDR3 covers 15 residues. The V segment lost 5 bases and the J segment 7 bases; nucleotides outside the gene matches: 5. The CDR3: CASSPGLAGRNEQFF. In DNA form, the CDR3 reads TGTGCCAGCAGTCCGGGACTAGCGGGAAGAAATGAGCAGTTCTTC.

CDR3 sequence reads: CASSGGSNEQFF. The CDR3 nucleotides are TGTGCCAGCAGTGGTGGCAGCAATGAGCAGTTCTTC. The chain joins TRBV2 to TRBJ2-1; D is undetermined. V dropped 4 bases and J dropped 6 bases, with 7 bases sitting between them. Germline loops: CDR1 SNHLY, CDR2 FYNNEI. The CDR3 is 12 residues long.

The chain employs TRBV5-4 and TRBJ2-7; 9 bases fit TRBD2. CDR1 is SGHNT, CDR2 YYREEE, per germline (reference sequence). The CDR3 totals 14 residues. After removal of 4 bases from V and 5 bases from J, the junction contained 7 bases not matched to a gene. CDR3 in DNA: TGTGCCAGCAGCGGGGGACTAGCAATCCACGAGCAGTACTTC. Residues: CASSGGLAIHEQYF.

The chain recombines TRBV28 with TRBJ2-3; 9 bases agree with TRBD2. Germline CDR1 and CDR2: MDHEN and SYDVKM. V was pared by 7 bases and J by 5 bases, with 7 bases of the junction left unmatched. This CDR3 is built from 14 residues. This CDR3 reads CASTSSGNGDTQYF. The CDR3 nucleotides read TGTGCCAGCACCTCTAGCGGGAACGGAGATACGCAGTATTTT.

V usage is TRBV10-3 and J usage is TRBJ1-1; possibly TRBD1 for D (6 bases). This CDR3 has 18 residues. V lost 6 bases, J lost 0 bases, and 23 bases lay in between. Germline assignment: CDR1 ENHRY and CDR2 SYGVKD. This CDR3 reads CAIRDITGTRKMNTEAFF. CDR3 nucleotides: TGTGCCATCAGGGATATTACCGGGACAAGGAAAATGAACACTGAAGCTTTCTTT.

The chain couples TRBV19 to TRBJ2-7, with 11 bases identical to TRBD1. Germline V gives CDR1 LNHDA, CDR2 SQIVND (reference sequence). The J segment lost 5 bases and the V segment lost 8 bases, leaving 5 bases of the junction unmatched. The CDR3 is 13 residues long. The CDR3 protein is CASSGQGVDEQYF. In nucleotides, the CDR3 is TGTGCCAGTTCGGGACAGGGGGTGGACGAGCAGTACTTC.

The chain couples TRBV4-1 to TRBJ1-2; 11 nucleotides line up with TRBD1. This CDR3 is 14 amino acids long. Trimming took 5 bases from V and 8 from J; bases not matched to a gene: 7. Germline CDR1 is MGHRA and CDR2 is YSYEKL. The CDR3 region is CASSGQGAGRGYTF. The CDR3 DNA follows: TGCGCCAGCAGCGGACAGGGGGCTGGTAGGGGCTACACCTTC.

J is TRBJ1-2 and V is TRBV6-5; no definite D call. From germline, CDR1 is MNHEY and CDR2 SVGAGI. V lost 3 bases and J 8 bases, leaving 13 bases between the germline ends. The CDR3 is made up of 13 amino acids. The CDR3 loop reads CASSYSVGRGYTF. The CDR3 nucleotides are TGTGCCAGCAGTTATAGTGTTGGTCGGGGCTACACCTTC.

The chain combines TRBV15 with TRBJ2-3; no clear D gene. V lost 5 bases to trimming and J lost 2 bases, with 5 bases between them. Looked up from germline, CDR1 is LNHNV and CDR2 is YYDKDF (reference sequence). This CDR3 spans 12 amino acids. The DNA of the CDR3 is TGTGCCACCAGCTCCCACACAGATACGCAGTATTTT. This sequence encodes CATSSHTDTQYF.

CDR3 protein: CASSRTGGAVAGELFF. CDR3 sequence (DNA): TGCGCCAGCAGCCGGACAGGGGGCGCGGTTGCCGGGGAGCTGTTTTTT. This chain connects TRBV5-1 to TRBJ2-2; 11 bases agree with TRBD1. Per germline, CDR1 SGHRS and CDR2 YFSETQ. The ends lost 4 bases at V and 6 bases at J; junction bases unmatched: 8. This CDR3 is 16 amino acids long.

This clone showed up just a few times. V gene TRBV10-3 combines with J gene TRBJ1-1; D perhaps matches TRBD1 (5 bases). The V gene lost 4 bases and the J gene lost 6 bases, with 15 bases spanning the gap. The CDR3 length is 14 residues. Germline CDR1 is ENHRY and CDR2 is SYGVKD. The CDR3 is CAISGRALYAEAFF. In DNA, the CDR3 is TGTGCCATCAGTGGCAGGGCATTATACGCTGAAGCTTTCTTT.

This chain connects TRBV11-2 to TRBJ2-2, with D perhaps matching TRBD2 (7 bases). CDR1 is SGHAT, CDR2 FQNNGV, per germline. The CDR3 runs 16 residues. V lost 4 bases and J 6 bases, leaving 18 bases between the germline ends. CDR3 nucleotides: TGTGCCAGCAGCTCCGAGGGGGAGGGCCACGCCGGGGAGCTGTTTTTT. It yields the protein CASSSEGEGHAGELFF.

This clone showed up just a few times. V usage is TRBV5-4 and J usage is TRBJ1-3, with 8 positions matching TRBD1. With V trimmed by 2 bases and J by 0 bases, 10 bases remained unmatched. The germline CDR1 and CDR2 sequences are SGHNT and YYREEE (reference sequence). The CDR3 has 18 amino acids. The CDR3 loop is CASSFIPGQAVSGNTIYF. The CDR3 DNA follows: TGTGCCAGCAGCTTTATCCCGGGACAGGCAGTCTCTGGAAACACCATATATTTT.

The V gene is TRBV7-2, the J gene TRBJ2-7; 12 positions match TRBD2. Germline values: CDR1 SGHTA, CDR2 FQGNSA. After removal of 4 bases from V and 4 bases from J, the junction contained 8 bases not matched to a gene. The CDR3 loop spans 16 amino acids. The CDR3 reads CASSWDLAGGQYEQYF. CDR3 in DNA: TGTGCCAGCAGCTGGGATCTAGCGGGAGGGCAGTACGAGCAGTACTTC.

The chain has TRBV24-1 and TRBJ2-1, with 15 bases that match TRBD2. Germline trimming cut 3 bases from V and 7 bases from J; bases unmatched to any gene: 12. This CDR3 has 19 residues. The germline gives CDR1 KGHDR, CDR2 SFDVKD. DNA of the CDR3: TGTGCCACCAGTGATATGAGGACTAGCGGGAGGGCCTCGAAAAATGAGCAGTTCTTC. Translation: CATSDMRTSGRASKNEQFF.

This clone has a single count. The same CDR3 can be traced to other DNA sequences in this sample. The chain recombines TRBV5-4 with TRBJ2-1, with 12 bases aligning to TRBD2. V lost 0 bases to trimming and J lost 7 bases; unmatched junction nucleotides: 2. This CDR3 comprises 15 residues. Germline V gene lookup returns CDR1 SGHNT and CDR2 YYREEE (reference sequence). CDR3 in amino acids: CASSLGLAGGNEQFF. CDR3 DNA sequence: TGTGCCAGCAGCTTGGGGCTAGCGGGGGGGAATGAGCAGTTCTTC. The complete variable domain, with remaining parts taken from reference TRBV5-4 and TRBJ2-1, reads ETGVTQSPTHLIKTRGQQVTLRCSSQSGHNTVSWYQQALGQGPQFIFQYYREEENGRGNFPPRFSGLQFPNYSSELNVNALELDDSALYLCASSLGLAGGNEQFFGPGTRLTVL.

The V and J genes are TRBV19 and TRBJ2-7; 9 bases are shared with TRBD2. Germline CDR1 LNHDA, CDR2 SQIVND (reference sequence). CDR3 length equals 15 residues. The ends lost 5 bases at V and 7 bases at J; junction bases unmatched: 12. The CDR3 coding sequence is TGTGCCAGTAGTCCTAGCGGGACGACAACCATTGAGCAGTACTTC. Translating gives CASSPSGTTTIEQYF.

The DNA of the CDR3 is TGTGCCAGCTCACCCAGGGGACTAGCGGGAGTTGTCGAGCAGTACTTC. It is translated as CASSPRGLAGVVEQYF. The V and J genes are TRBV18 and TRBJ2-7; 14 positions agree with TRBD2. The CDR3 contains 16 residues. Germline V gives CDR1 KGHSH, CDR2 LQKENI. V was pared by 3 bases and J by 6 bases, with 7 bases of the junction left unmatched.

The CDR3 protein is CATSRTGELFF. CDR3 bases: TGTGCCACCAGTCGGACCGGGGAGCTGTTTTTT. This sequence joins TRBV24-1 and TRBJ2-2; D remains unclear. CDR1 and CDR2 from the germline V gene are KGHDR and SFDVKD. CDR3 length: 11 amino acids. V shed 6 bases and J shed 5 bases, with 3 bases lying between them.